Listed below are T cell receptor beta chains from one sample, sequenced in a study of cytomegalovirus exposure and HLA in healthy donors. The repertoire was sequenced with immunoSEQ multiplex PCR; TCRdb's copy has only in-frame clones and lacks some. The sample yields 150,000 or so clones, 70% to 85% seen once. Sequencing input: PBMCs. The receptor source for this set is a middle-aged woman in good health and CMV-seronegative. The CDR3 runs from the conserved cysteine through the conserved F or W. Each record gives: V gene, clone size, D gene, CDR3 length, J gene, CDR3 DNA, CDR3 protein. The D gene is left open where the match is weak. Clone size is given for some rows only: seen once, a few or many times, or a class if the clone is expanded.

v_call: TRBV5-1; clone_size: -; d_call: -; cdr3_length: 15; j_call: TRBJ1-1; cdr3_nt: TGCGCCAGCAGCTTGGGACAGACCATGAACACTGAAGCTTTCTTT; cdr3_aa: CASSLGQTMNTEAFF
v_call: TRBV7-9; clone_size: -; d_call: -; cdr3_length: 13; j_call: TRBJ2-7; cdr3_nt: TGTGCCAGCAGCTTGACAGTTCGGTACGAGCAGTACTTC; cdr3_aa: CASSLTVRYEQYF
v_call: TRBV4-3; clone_size: -; d_call: -; cdr3_length: 15; j_call: TRBJ2-7; cdr3_nt: TGCGCCAGCAGCCAAGGACCAATACAGGGACGCGAGCAGTACTTC; cdr3_aa: CASSQGPIQGREQYF
v_call: TRBV7-8; clone_size: -; d_call: TRBD2; cdr3_length: 18; j_call: TRBJ2-1; cdr3_nt: TGTGCCAGCAGCCTGTTATTCATTCCCCGGACTAGCGGGACAGAGCAGTTCTTC; cdr3_aa: CASSLLFIPRTSGTEQFF
v_call: TRBV7-2; clone_size: -; d_call: -; cdr3_length: 14; j_call: TRBJ1-2; cdr3_nt: TGTGCCAGCAGCTTAGGCAGGGCGAGCTATGGCTACACCTTC; cdr3_aa: CASSLGRASYGYTF
v_call: TRBV7-3; clone_size: -; d_call: TRBD2; cdr3_length: 15; j_call: TRBJ2-3; cdr3_nt: TGTGCCAGCAGCACCCAGCGGGAGGCGACAGATACGCAGTATTTT; cdr3_aa: CASSTQREATDTQYF
v_call: TRBV5-1; clone_size: -; d_call: -; cdr3_length: 13; j_call: TRBJ2-7; cdr3_nt: TGCGCCAGCAGCTTGAACGGGGCCTACGAGCAGTACTTC; cdr3_aa: CASSLNGAYEQYF
v_call: TRBV5-4; clone_size: -; d_call: -; cdr3_length: 15; j_call: TRBJ1-6; cdr3_nt: TGTGCCAGCAGCCCGGAGGCCGCAGGAAGATCACCCCTCCACTTT; cdr3_aa: CASSPEAAGRSPLHF
v_call: TRBV19; clone_size: -; d_call: TRBD1; cdr3_length: 16; j_call: TRBJ1-4; cdr3_nt: TGTGCCAGTAGTACCCTTCGACAGGGAAGGAATGAAAAACTGTTTTTT; cdr3_aa: CASSTLRQGRNEKLFF
v_call: TRBV11-2; clone_size: -; d_call: TRBD2; cdr3_length: 15; j_call: TRBJ2-1; cdr3_nt: TGTGCCAGCAACAACCTAGCGGGATCTTACAATGAGCAGTTCTTC; cdr3_aa: CASNNLAGSYNEQFF
v_call: TRBV7-2; clone_size: few; d_call: TRBD2; cdr3_length: 15; j_call: TRBJ2-3; cdr3_nt: TGTGCCAGCAGCCTGGGACTAGCGGACACAGATACGCAGTATTTT; cdr3_aa: CASSLGLADTDTQYF
v_call: TRBV14; clone_size: -; d_call: -; cdr3_length: 14; j_call: TRBJ2-1; cdr3_nt: TGTGCCAGCAGCCAATTTATAGCGAGCAATGAGCAGTTCTTC; cdr3_aa: CASSQFIASNEQFF
v_call: TRBV25-1; clone_size: -; d_call: TRBD1; cdr3_length: 15; j_call: TRBJ1-2; cdr3_nt: TGTGCCAGCAGTCGAACCTGGGGACAGATATATGGCTACACCTTC; cdr3_aa: CASSRTWGQIYGYTF
v_call: TRBV4-3; clone_size: -; d_call: TRBD2; cdr3_length: 14; j_call: TRBJ2-7; cdr3_nt: TGCGCCAGCAGCCTCCGGACTAGTGGCTACGAGCAGTACTTC; cdr3_aa: CASSLRTSGYEQYF
v_call: TRBV28; clone_size: few; d_call: -; cdr3_length: 13; j_call: TRBJ2-7; cdr3_nt: TGTGCCAGCAGTTTATGGGAGGGGTACGAGCAGTACTTC; cdr3_aa: CASSLWEGYEQYF
v_call: TRBV7-8; clone_size: -; d_call: -; cdr3_length: 18; j_call: TRBJ2-7; cdr3_nt: TGTGCCAGCAGCCCTTCCCCCCAGGGGTGGGAGAGCGCCTACGAGCAGTACTTC; cdr3_aa: CASSPSPQGWESAYEQYF
v_call: TRBV28; clone_size: -; d_call: -; cdr3_length: 15; j_call: TRBJ1-5; cdr3_nt: TGTGCCAGCAGTTTATTCCCCAGGGGAAATCAGCCCCAGCATTTT; cdr3_aa: CASSLFPRGNQPQHF
v_call: TRBV6-1; clone_size: -; d_call: -; cdr3_length: 14; j_call: TRBJ2-3; cdr3_nt: TGTGCCGGGCAGGGGCGGTATAGCACAGATACGCAGTATTTT; cdr3_aa: CAGQGRYSTDTQYF
v_call: TRBV29-1; clone_size: -; d_call: TRBD1; cdr3_length: 14; j_call: TRBJ2-1; cdr3_nt: TGCAGCGTTGAAGTGGTACAGGGGGTTAGTGAGCAGTTCTTC; cdr3_aa: CSVEVVQGVSEQFF
v_call: TRBV27; clone_size: -; d_call: -; cdr3_length: 14; j_call: TRBJ1-5; cdr3_nt: TGTGCCACCTCTCGTAGCGGGCTCAATCAGCCCCAGCATTTT; cdr3_aa: CATSRSGLNQPQHF
v_call: TRBV5-1; clone_size: -; d_call: -; cdr3_length: 14; j_call: TRBJ2-3; cdr3_nt: TGCGCCAGCAGCTTAACTAGCCGCACAGATACGCAGTATTTT; cdr3_aa: CASSLTSRTDTQYF
v_call: TRBV7-9; clone_size: -; d_call: -; cdr3_length: 15; j_call: TRBJ1-6; cdr3_nt: TGTGCCAGCAGCTTAGTGGGGGCGGATAATTCACCCCTCCACTTT; cdr3_aa: CASSLVGADNSPLHF
v_call: TRBV27; clone_size: -; d_call: TRBD1; cdr3_length: 14; j_call: TRBJ1-2; cdr3_nt: TGTGCCAGCAGTTTGTTAGGACAGGATTCTGGCTACACCTTC; cdr3_aa: CASSLLGQDSGYTF
v_call: TRBV23-1; clone_size: -; d_call: TRBD2; cdr3_length: 18; j_call: TRBJ2-5; cdr3_nt: TGCGCCAGCAGTCAAGGGAAGCGGGAGGGAAGTTGTCAAGAGACCCAGTACTTC; cdr3_aa: CASSQGKREGSCQETQYF
v_call: TRBV4-2; clone_size: few; d_call: TRBD2; cdr3_length: 20; j_call: TRBJ2-6; cdr3_nt: TGTGCCAGCAGCCACCCGGGACTAGCGGGGGTAACGGGAGGGGCCAACGTCCTGACTTTC; cdr3_aa: CASSHPGLAGVTGGANVLTF
v_call: TRBV6-1; clone_size: -; d_call: TRBD1; cdr3_length: 13; j_call: TRBJ2-3; cdr3_nt: TGTGCCAGGGAGGGGACAGGGGTAGATACGCAGTATTTT; cdr3_aa: CAREGTGVDTQYF
v_call: TRBV7-3; clone_size: -; d_call: TRBD2; cdr3_length: 14; j_call: TRBJ2-1; cdr3_nt: TGTGCCAGCAGCTTTGCGGGAGTTTACAATGAGCAGTTCTTC; cdr3_aa: CASSFAGVYNEQFF
v_call: TRBV5-6; clone_size: -; d_call: TRBD2; cdr3_length: 13; j_call: TRBJ2-7; cdr3_nt: TGTGCCAGCAGCTTCGGGAGGTTGTACGAGCAGTACTTC; cdr3_aa: CASSFGRLYEQYF
v_call: TRBV4-3; clone_size: -; d_call: -; cdr3_length: 14; j_call: TRBJ2-3; cdr3_nt: TGCGCCAGCAGCCAAGTCCCAGGGTCAGATACGCAGTATTTT; cdr3_aa: CASSQVPGSDTQYF
v_call: TRBV5-1; clone_size: -; d_call: -; cdr3_length: 13; j_call: TRBJ1-1; cdr3_nt: TGCGCCAGCAGCTCATTACAGGGAGCTGAAGCTTTCTTT; cdr3_aa: CASSSLQGAEAFF
v_call: TRBV12-2; clone_size: once; d_call: -; cdr3_length: 10; j_call: TRBJ2-7; cdr3_nt: TGTGCAAGTCCCCTTTACGAGCAGTACTTC; cdr3_aa: CASPLYEQYF
v_call: TRBV27; clone_size: -; d_call: TRBD2; cdr3_length: 14; j_call: TRBJ2-7; cdr3_nt: TGTGCCAGCAGTCCTAATTGGGGGGGTTACGAGCAGTACTTC; cdr3_aa: CASSPNWGGYEQYF
v_call: TRBV10-3; clone_size: -; d_call: -; cdr3_length: 13; j_call: TRBJ1-1; cdr3_nt: TGTGCCACCCAATCCGTAGCGTACACTGAAGCTTTCTTT; cdr3_aa: CATQSVAYTEAFF
v_call: TRBV11-3; clone_size: -; d_call: TRBD2; cdr3_length: 16; j_call: TRBJ2-1; cdr3_nt: TGTGCCAGCAGCGCCCTGACTAGCGGAGCCTACAATGAGCAGTTCTTC; cdr3_aa: CASSALTSGAYNEQFF
v_call: TRBV9; clone_size: -; d_call: TRBD1; cdr3_length: 15; j_call: TRBJ1-4; cdr3_nt: TGTGCCAGCAGCGCCTCAGGGGGACCTAATGAAAAACTGTTTTTT; cdr3_aa: CASSASGGPNEKLFF
v_call: TRBV10-3; clone_size: -; d_call: TRBD2; cdr3_length: 15; j_call: TRBJ2-2; cdr3_nt: TGTGCCATCAGGAATAGCGGGAGGGAAACCGGGGAGCTGTTTTTT; cdr3_aa: CAIRNSGRETGELFF
v_call: TRBV25-1; clone_size: -; d_call: -; cdr3_length: 12; j_call: TRBJ2-7; cdr3_nt: TGTGCCAGCAACAAGGGGACCTACGAGCAGTACTTC; cdr3_aa: CASNKGTYEQYF
v_call: TRBV11-2; clone_size: -; d_call: -; cdr3_length: 16; j_call: TRBJ2-1; cdr3_nt: TGTGCCAGCAGCTTGTTCGGCCGCGAGGGGGACAATGAGCAGTTCTTC; cdr3_aa: CASSLFGREGDNEQFF
v_call: TRBV19; clone_size: -; d_call: -; cdr3_length: 15; j_call: TRBJ1-1; cdr3_nt: TGTGCCAGTAGTATTGACCCCGACGGGGACACTGAAGCTTTCTTT; cdr3_aa: CASSIDPDGDTEAFF
v_call: TRBV5-1; clone_size: -; d_call: TRBD2; cdr3_length: 14; j_call: TRBJ2-5; cdr3_nt: TGCGCCAGCAGCTTGGGCGGGGGCCAAGAGACCCAGTACTTC; cdr3_aa: CASSLGGGQETQYF
v_call: TRBV27; clone_size: once; d_call: TRBD1; cdr3_length: 14; j_call: TRBJ1-5; cdr3_nt: TGTGCCAGCAGTTCGACAGGGGGTGGGCAGCCCCAGCATTTT; cdr3_aa: CASSSTGGGQPQHF
v_call: TRBV19; clone_size: few; d_call: TRBD2; cdr3_length: 14; j_call: TRBJ2-1; cdr3_nt: TGTGCCAGTGAGACTAGCAGACTCTACAATGAGCAGTTCTTC; cdr3_aa: CASETSRLYNEQFF
v_call: TRBV5-1; clone_size: -; d_call: -; cdr3_length: 16; j_call: TRBJ2-1; cdr3_nt: TGCGCCAGCAGCGGGGTCATAGGGGGAGGGCATCAAGAGCAGTTCTTC; cdr3_aa: CASSGVIGGGHQEQFF
v_call: TRBV5-4; clone_size: once; d_call: TRBD1; cdr3_length: 14; j_call: TRBJ2-1; cdr3_nt: TGTGCCAGCAGCTCCGGACAGGGAGCGGGTGAGCAGTTCTTC; cdr3_aa: CASSSGQGAGEQFF
v_call: TRBV7-9; clone_size: -; d_call: -; cdr3_length: 12; j_call: TRBJ1-2; cdr3_nt: TGTGCCAGCAGCTTATCGGGGTATGGCTACACCTTC; cdr3_aa: CASSLSGYGYTF